A single T cell receptor beta chain is shown here with its context. Antigen unknown. These data are taken from a study of T cells expressing NK-cell markers. About the study: The TCR beta repertoires originated in sorted CD3+CD56+NKG2C+, CD3+CD56+NKG2C- and CD3+CD56-NKG2C+ T cells. Most of the eight sequenced donors tested HCMV-seropositive; one tested seronegative.

TCRdb reprocessed the 5' RACE reads and reports one entry per CDR3 protein, with no DNA. In total, the table holds about 150,000 distinct CDR3 sequences. Study-wide findings and caveats: NKG2C+ dominant clonotypes from over 5 donors made up about 1.0-7.5% of CD8+ T cells. These clonotypes also led the CD3+CD56-NKG2C+ fraction in a few donors.

CDR1 is LNHDA and CDR2 is SQIVND in the germline V gene (reference sequence). The CDR3 is 14 residues long. The sequenced material came from blood T cells: a sorted CD56 or NKG2C T cell subset, CD4+ or CD8+ T cells, or bulk PBMC T cells (not recorded which). The receptor was derived from a woman aged 50 to 65 in good health. J is TRBJ2-7 and V is TRBV19; TCRdb calls TRBD1, which cannot be checked without DNA. CDR3 sequence: CASSPRAGYYEQYF.